Listed below are T cell receptor beta chains from one sample, sequenced in a study of metastatic and nonmetastatic thyroid tumors. TCRdb re-called the PCR reads via MiXCR. The repertoire holds about 16,000 clones, with over 10% as singletons. The sequencing sample was made of blood. These receptors were obtained from a female donor with papillary thyroid cancer or a benign thyroid nodule (not recorded which). Some clones in this sample may be carry-over from other donors' samples. Both conserved end residues are part of each CDR3. The D gene is left open where the match is weak. Expanded clones get a size class; other rows say once, few or many, or leave the size out.

few	.	TRBV6-2/TRBV6-3	TRBJ2-7	TGTTCCAGCAGGCCCCGGATTCGCGGGGCTTCCTACGAGCAGTACTTC	CSSRPRIRGASYEQYF
many	TRBD2	TRBV3-1	TRBJ2-1	TGTGCCAGCAGCCCGGGACTAGCGGGAGAGGAGCAGTTCTTC	CASSPGLAGEEQFF
few	TRBD2	TRBV7-2	TRBJ2-1	TGTACCAGCAGCGTCCAGCGGGAAAATGAGCAGTTCTTC	CTSSVQRENEQFF
medium-sized	TRBD1	TRBV5-1	TRBJ1-3	TGCGCCAGCAGCCTTGACAGGGTTGGAAACACCATATATTTT	CASSLDRVGNTIYF
few	.	TRBV14	TRBJ2-3	TGTGCCAGCAGCCAAGATACCCTTCAATTCGGGGCGGGGTGGGCAGATACGCAGTATTTT	CASSQDTLQFGAGWADTQYF
many	.	TRBV4-2	TRBJ2-7	TGTGCCAGCAGCCAAGATCCCCATTACGAGCAGTACTTC	CASSQDPHYEQYF
many	TRBD2	TRBV7-9	TRBJ2-1	TGTGCCAGCAGCCCGACTAGCGGGGCTCTCAATGAGCAGTTCTTC	CASSPTSGALNEQFF
many	.	TRBV5-6	TRBJ1-2	TGTGCCAGCAGCAGTTCTGGTGGCCAGTTCTACGACTATGGCTACACCTTC	CASSSSGGQFYDYGYTF
many	.	TRBV20-1	TRBJ2-5	TGCAGTGCTTCCGGAGCGGTTTTAAAGGAGACCCAGTACTTC	CSASGAVLKETQYF
many	.	TRBV6-1	TRBJ1-1	TGTGCCAGCCACGGATTATCGAACACTGAAGCTTTCTTT	CASHGLSNTEAFF
many	.	TRBV19	TRBJ1-5	TGTGCCAGTAGTTGGCAGTATAGCAATCAGCCCCAGCATTTT	CASSWQYSNQPQHF
large	.	TRBV27	TRBJ1-2	TGTGCCAGCAGTTTAGATCGCCTCGGGGGTTACTATGGCTACACCTTC	CASSLDRLGGYYGYTF
many	.	TRBV30	TRBJ1-3	TGTGCCTGGGAACACTACTCGGGAGGTGGAAACACCATATATTTT	CAWEHYSGGGNTIYF
.	TRBD2	TRBV11-3	TRBJ2-7	TGTGCCAGCAGCTCCTGTACTAGCGGGCCTTACGAGCAGTACTTC	CASSSCTSGPYEQYF
few	.	TRBV18	TRBJ2-1	TGTGCCAGCTCACCGGGGAACAATGAGCAGTTCTTC	CASSPGNNEQFF
.	.	TRBV6-2/TRBV6-3	TRBJ1-1	TGTGCCAGCATCCAACAGGGTTACACTGAAGCTTTCTTT	CASIQQGYTEAFF
many	.	TRBV29-1	TRBJ1-1	TGCAGCGTTGGGGAGTACTCGAACACTGAAGCTTTCTTT	CSVGEYSNTEAFF
few	.	TRBV7-2	TRBJ2-5	TGTGCCAGAAGATTAGTTCTGGAGACCCAGTACTTC	CARRLVLETQYF
many	.	TRBV7-8	TRBJ2-5	TGTGCCAGCAGCTTAACGTCCGGCGGGGAGACCCAGTACTTC	CASSLTSGGETQYF
many	.	TRBV5-4	TRBJ1-1	TGTGCCAGCAGCCCCTCGGGCGCTGAAGCTTTCTTT	CASSPSGAEAFF
medium-sized	.	TRBV6-4	TRBJ1-2	TGTGCCAGCAGTGACGGCCTCTGGCATGGCTACACCTTC	CASSDGLWHGYTF
few	.	TRBV5-5	TRBJ2-5	TGTGCCAGCAGCTTGGTTGGACGCGGAGAGACCCAGTACTTC	CASSLVGRGETQYF
few	TRBD2	TRBV27	TRBJ2-5	TGTGCCAGCAAGAGCGGGACTAGCGGGGGGGAGACCCAGTACTTC	CASKSGTSGGETQYF
many	.	TRBV12-3/TRBV12-4	TRBJ1-1	TGTGCCAGCAGTTTAAGGGGGATAAACACTGAAGCTTTCTTT	CASSLRGINTEAFF
many	TRBD1	TRBV13	TRBJ1-2	TGTGCCAGCAGCCCGAAGAGTAATTCGGGACAGGGGGCATTTGGCTACACCTTC	CASSPKSNSGQGAFGYTF
many	.	TRBV11-2	TRBJ1-3	TGTGCCAGCAGCTTAACAGGGACTGGAAACACCATATATTTT	CASSLTGTGNTIYF
few	.	TRBV15	TRBJ2-2	TGTGCCACCGGCAGATCTAGGACAGGAGGGTCCGGGGAGCTGTTTTTT	CATGRSRTGGSGELFF
few	.	TRBV2	TRBJ2-2	TGTGCCAGCATGAAGTACAGACTATCCGGGGAGCTGTTTTTT	CASMKYRLSGELFF
medium-sized	TRBD2	TRBV27	TRBJ2-1	TGTGCCAGCAGTTCGGTAGCGGGAGCGACTTACAATGAGCAGTTCTTC	CASSSVAGATYNEQFF
many	TRBD1	TRBV10-3	TRBJ2-7	TGTGCCATCAGTGAGTCCGGACAGGGGGCCTACGAGCAGTACTTC	CAISESGQGAYEQYF
many	TRBD2	TRBV24-1	TRBJ2-1	TGTGCCACCAGTGACCGCAGGACTAGCGGGTTCTCCTACAATGAGCAGTTCTTC	CATSDRRTSGFSYNEQFF
many	.	TRBV29-1	TRBJ2-7	TGCAGCGTGTGGACTACCCTCGGCGAGCAGTACTTC	CSVWTTLGEQYF
few	TRBD2	TRBV2	TRBJ2-7	TGTGCCAGCAGTGCGACTAGCTTCGGGGTTGAGCAGTACTTC	CASSATSFGVEQYF
medium-sized	.	TRBV28	TRBJ2-7	TGTGCCAGCAGATCGGACTGGAAGGTCTACGAGCAGTACTTC	CASRSDWKVYEQYF
many	.	TRBV20-1	TRBJ2-6	TGCAGTGCTAGGGACTTGGACGGTGAAACTGGGGCCAACGTCCTGACTTTC	CSARDLDGETGANVLTF
.	.	TRBV2	TRBJ1-2	TGTGCCAGCTATCCGGGACAAGGGGAGCAGAGGGGCTACACCTTC	CASYPGQGEQRGYTF
.	TRBD2	TRBV4-1	TRBJ2-5	TGCGCCAGCAGCCAAGGCTTAGCGGGAGGGGGCGAGACCCAGTACTTC	CASSQGLAGGGETQYF
many	.	TRBV18	TRBJ1-6	TGTGCCAGCTCACCATCTACAGATAATAATTCACCCCTCCACTTT	CASSPSTDNNSPLHF
.	TRBD1	TRBV5-1	TRBJ1-2	TGCGCCAGCAGCTTGGTGGGACAGGCTAACTATGGCTACACCTTC	CASSLVGQANYGYTF
many	.	TRBV9	TRBJ1-3	TGTGCCAGCAGCGTAGCAGGTTTCGGAGGAAACACCATATATTTT	CASSVAGFGGNTIYF
many	TRBD1	TRBV9	TRBJ1-6	TGTGCCAGCAGCGCTGACAGGGGCTCTCCTAATTCACCCCTCCACTTT	CASSADRGSPNSPLHF
.	.	TRBV6-4	TRBJ2-1	TGTGTCAGCAGTGACTCCGGGTGGGGTTCCTACAATGAGCAGTTCTTC	CVSSDSGWGSYNEQFF